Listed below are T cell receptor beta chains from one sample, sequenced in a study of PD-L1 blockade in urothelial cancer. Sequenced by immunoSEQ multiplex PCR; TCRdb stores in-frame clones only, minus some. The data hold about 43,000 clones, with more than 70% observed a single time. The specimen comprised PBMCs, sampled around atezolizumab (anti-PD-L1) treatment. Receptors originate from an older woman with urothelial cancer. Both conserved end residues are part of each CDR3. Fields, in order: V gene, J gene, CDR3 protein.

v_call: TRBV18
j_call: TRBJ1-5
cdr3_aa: CASSGQAASNQPQHF

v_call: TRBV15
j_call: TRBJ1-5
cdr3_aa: CATSRDVTGYQPQHF

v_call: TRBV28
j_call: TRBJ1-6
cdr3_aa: CASSTPVGQGSSPLHF

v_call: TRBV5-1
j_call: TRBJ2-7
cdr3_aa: CASSAVDISEQYF

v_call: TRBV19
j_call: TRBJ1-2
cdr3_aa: CASSPGQFNYGYTF

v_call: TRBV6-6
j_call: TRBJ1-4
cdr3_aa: CASSFVLSDEKLFF

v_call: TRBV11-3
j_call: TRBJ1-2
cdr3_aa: CASSSQGRGYTF

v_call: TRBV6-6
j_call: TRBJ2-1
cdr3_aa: CASSRGQGGNEQFF

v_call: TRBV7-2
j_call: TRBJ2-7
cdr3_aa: CASSWTGGAAYEQYF

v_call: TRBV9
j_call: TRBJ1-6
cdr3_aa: CASSVATYNSPLHF

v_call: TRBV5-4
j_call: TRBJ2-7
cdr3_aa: CATGGFGPEQYF